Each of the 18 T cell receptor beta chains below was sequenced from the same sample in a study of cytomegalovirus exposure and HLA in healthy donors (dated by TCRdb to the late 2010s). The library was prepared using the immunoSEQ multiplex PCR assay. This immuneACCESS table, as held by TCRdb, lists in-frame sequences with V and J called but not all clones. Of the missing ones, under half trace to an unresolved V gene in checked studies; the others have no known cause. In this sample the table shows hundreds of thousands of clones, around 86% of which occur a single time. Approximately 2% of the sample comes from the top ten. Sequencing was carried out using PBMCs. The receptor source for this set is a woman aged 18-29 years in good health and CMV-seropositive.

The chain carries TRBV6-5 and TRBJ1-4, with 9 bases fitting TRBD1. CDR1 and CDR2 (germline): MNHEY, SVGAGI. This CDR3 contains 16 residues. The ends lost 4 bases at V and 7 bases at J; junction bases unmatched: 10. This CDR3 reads CASSFSRQGVREKLFF. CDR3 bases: TGTGCCAGCAGTTTCTCTAGACAGGGGGTACGTGAAAAACTGTTTTTT.

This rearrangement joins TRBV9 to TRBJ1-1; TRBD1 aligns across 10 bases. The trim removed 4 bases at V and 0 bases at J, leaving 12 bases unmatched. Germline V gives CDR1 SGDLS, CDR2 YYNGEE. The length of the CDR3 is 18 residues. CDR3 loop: CASSPPIDRGLMNTEAFF. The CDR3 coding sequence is TGTGCCAGCAGCCCTCCGATTGACAGGGGGCTCATGAACACTGAAGCTTTCTTT.

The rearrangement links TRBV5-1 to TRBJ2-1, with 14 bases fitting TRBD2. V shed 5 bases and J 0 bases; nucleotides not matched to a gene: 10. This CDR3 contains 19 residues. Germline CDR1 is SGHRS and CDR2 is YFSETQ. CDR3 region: CASRAGTSGSESSYNEQFF. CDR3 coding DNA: TGCGCCAGCAGAGCAGGGACTAGCGGGAGCGAAAGCTCCTACAATGAGCAGTTCTTC. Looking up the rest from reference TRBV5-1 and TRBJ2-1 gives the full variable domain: KAGVTQTPRYLIKTRGQQVTLSCSPISGHRSVSWYQQTPGQGLQFLFEYFSETQRNKGNFPGRFSGRQFSNSRSEMNVSTLELGDSALYLCASRAGTSGSESSYNEQFFGPGTRLTVL.

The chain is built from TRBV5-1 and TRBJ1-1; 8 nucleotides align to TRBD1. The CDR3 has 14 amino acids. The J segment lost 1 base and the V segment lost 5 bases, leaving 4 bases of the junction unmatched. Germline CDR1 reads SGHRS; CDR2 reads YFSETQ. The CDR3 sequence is CASSGTGGNTEAFF. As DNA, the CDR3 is TGCGCCAGCAGTGGTACAGGGGGGAACACTGAAGCTTTCTTT.

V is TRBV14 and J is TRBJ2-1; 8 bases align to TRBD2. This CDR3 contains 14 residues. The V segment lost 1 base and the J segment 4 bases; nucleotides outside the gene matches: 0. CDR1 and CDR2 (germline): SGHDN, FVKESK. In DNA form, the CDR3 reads TGTGCCAGCAGCCAAGCGGGAGGGTACAATGAGCAGTTCTTC. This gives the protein CASSQAGGYNEQFF.

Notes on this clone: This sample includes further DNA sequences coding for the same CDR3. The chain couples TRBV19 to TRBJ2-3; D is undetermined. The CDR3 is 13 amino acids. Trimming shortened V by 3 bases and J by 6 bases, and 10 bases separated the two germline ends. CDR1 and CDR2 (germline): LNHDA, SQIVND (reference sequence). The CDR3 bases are TGTGCCAGTAGTATCGGTTCTCCGGATACGCAGTATTTT. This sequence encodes CASSIGSPDTQYF.

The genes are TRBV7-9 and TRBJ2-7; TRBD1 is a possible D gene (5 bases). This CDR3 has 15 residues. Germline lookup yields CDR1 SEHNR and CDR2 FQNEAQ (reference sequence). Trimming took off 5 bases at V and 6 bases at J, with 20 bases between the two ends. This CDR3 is CASSPPGRAGGEQYF. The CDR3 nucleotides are TGTGCCAGCAGCCCGCCAGGCAGGGCAGGTGGCGAGCAGTACTTC. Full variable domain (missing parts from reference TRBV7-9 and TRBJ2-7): DTGVSQNPRHKITKRGQNVTFRCDPISEHNRLYWYRQTLGQGPEFLTYFQNEAQLEKSRLLSDRFSAERPKGSFSTLEIQRTEQGDSAMYLCASSPPGRAGGEQYFGPGTRLTVT.

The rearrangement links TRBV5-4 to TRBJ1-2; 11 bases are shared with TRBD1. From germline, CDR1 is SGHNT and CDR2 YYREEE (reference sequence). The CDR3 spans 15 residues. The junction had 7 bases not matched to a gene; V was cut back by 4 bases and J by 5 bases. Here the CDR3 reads CASSRDRGRSYGYTF. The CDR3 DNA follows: TGTGCCAGCAGCCGGGACAGGGGGAGGAGTTATGGCTACACCTTC. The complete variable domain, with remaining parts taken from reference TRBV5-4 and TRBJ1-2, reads ETGVTQSPTHLIKTRGQQVTLRCSSQSGHNTVSWYQQALGQGPQFIFQYYREEENGRGNFPPRFSGLQFPNYSSELNVNALELDDSALYLCASSRDRGRSYGYTFGSGTRLTVV.

CDR3 in amino acids: CASTPQGTTNYGYTF. CDR3 nucleotide sequence: TGTGCCAGCACCCCCCAGGGGACAACCAACTATGGCTACACCTTC. The gene calls are TRBV7-2 and TRBJ1-2; D may be TRBD1 (6 bases). Between the trimmed V and J ends, which lost 7 bases and 2 bases, there was a span of 17 bases. This CDR3 region has 15 residues. From germline, CDR1 is SGHTA and CDR2 FQGNSA.

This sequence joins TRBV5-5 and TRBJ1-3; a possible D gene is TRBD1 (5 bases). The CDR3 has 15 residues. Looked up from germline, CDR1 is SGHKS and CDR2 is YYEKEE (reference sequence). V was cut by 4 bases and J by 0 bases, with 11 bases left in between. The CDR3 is CASSPGQGSGNTIYF. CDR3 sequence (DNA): TGTGCCAGCAGCCCCGGGCAGGGCTCTGGAAACACCATATATTTT. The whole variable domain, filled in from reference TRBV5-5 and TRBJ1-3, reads DAGVTQSPTHLIKTRGQQVTLRCSPISGHKSVSWYQQVLGQGPQFIFQYYEKEERGRGNFPDRFSARQFPNYSSELNVNALLLGDSALYLCASSPGQGSGNTIYFGEGSWLTVV.

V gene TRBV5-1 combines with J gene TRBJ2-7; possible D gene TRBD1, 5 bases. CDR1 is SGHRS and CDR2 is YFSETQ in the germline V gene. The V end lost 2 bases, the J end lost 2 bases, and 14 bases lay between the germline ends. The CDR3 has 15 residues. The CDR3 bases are TGCGCCAGCAGCTTTTTCGGACAAGGAACCTACGAGCAGTACTTC. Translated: CASSFFGQGTYEQYF.

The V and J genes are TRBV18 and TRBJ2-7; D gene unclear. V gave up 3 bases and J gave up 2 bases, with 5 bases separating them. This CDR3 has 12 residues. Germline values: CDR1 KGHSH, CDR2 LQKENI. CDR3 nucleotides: TGTGCCAGCTCACCTAGCCCCTACGAGCAGTACTTC. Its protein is CASSPSPYEQYF.

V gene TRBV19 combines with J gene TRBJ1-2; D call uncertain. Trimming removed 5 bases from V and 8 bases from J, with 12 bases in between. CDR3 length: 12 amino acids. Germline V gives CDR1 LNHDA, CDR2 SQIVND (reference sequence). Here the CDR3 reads CASSVRGGGYTF. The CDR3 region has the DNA TGTGCCAGTAGTGTTCGAGGAGGAGGCTACACCTTC. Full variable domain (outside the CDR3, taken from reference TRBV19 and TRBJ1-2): DGGITQSPKYLFRKEGQNVTLSCEQNLNHDAMYWYRQDPGQGLRLIYYSQIVNDFQKGDIAEGYSVSREKKESFPLTVTSAQKNPTAFYLCASSVRGGGYTFGSGTRLTVV.

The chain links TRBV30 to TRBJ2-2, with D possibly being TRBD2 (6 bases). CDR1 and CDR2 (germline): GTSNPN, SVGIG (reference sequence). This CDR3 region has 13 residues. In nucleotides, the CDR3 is TGTCCGGAGGGGCGGGCGAACACCGGGGAGCTGTTTTTT. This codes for CPEGRANTGELFF. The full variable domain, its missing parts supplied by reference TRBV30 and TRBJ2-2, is SQTIHQWPATLVQPVGSPLSLECTVEGTSNPNLYWYRQAAGRGLQLLFYSVGIGQISSEVPQNLSASRPQDRQFILSSKKLLLSDSGFYLCPEGRANTGELFFGEGSRLTVL.

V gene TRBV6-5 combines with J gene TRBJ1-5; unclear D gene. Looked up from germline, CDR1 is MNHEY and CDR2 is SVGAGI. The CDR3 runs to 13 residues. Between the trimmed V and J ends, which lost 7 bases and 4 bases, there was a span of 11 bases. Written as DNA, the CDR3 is TGTGCCAGCACACGAACTCCTAATCAGCCCCAGCATTTT. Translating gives CASTRTPNQPQHF.

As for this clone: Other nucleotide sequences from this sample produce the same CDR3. This chain's CDR3 is CASSSTGRNYGYTF. The DNA for the CDR3 is TGCGCCAGCAGCTCCACAGGGAGAAACTATGGCTACACCTTC. The chain carries TRBV5-1 and TRBJ1-2; a possible D gene is TRBD1 (6 bases). The CDR3 runs to 14 residues. Trimming shortened V by 3 bases and J by 2 bases, and 11 bases separated the two germline ends. Germline-derived CDR1 and CDR2 are SGHRS and YFSETQ.

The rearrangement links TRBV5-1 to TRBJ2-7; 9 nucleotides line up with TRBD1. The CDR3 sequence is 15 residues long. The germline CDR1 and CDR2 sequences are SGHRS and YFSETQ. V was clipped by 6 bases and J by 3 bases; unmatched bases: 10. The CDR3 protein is CASTEGDRAIYEQYF. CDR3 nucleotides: TGCGCCAGCACAGAGGGGGACAGGGCTATCTACGAGCAGTACTTC.

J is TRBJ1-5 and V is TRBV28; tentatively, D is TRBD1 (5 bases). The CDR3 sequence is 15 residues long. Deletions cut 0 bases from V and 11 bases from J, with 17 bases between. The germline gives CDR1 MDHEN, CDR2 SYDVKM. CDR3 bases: TGTGCCAGCAGTTTATGGGCAGGGCCACTGCTTGCCCAGCATTTT. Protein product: CASSLWAGPLLAQHF.